This T cell receptor (beta chain) was profiled in a study of blood T cell repertoires in COVID-19 (dated by TCRdb to the early 2020s). At the level of the whole study: Collaborator samples came from the United States, Italy and Spain and covered acute and convalescent phases of COVID-19. The material from the prospective study consisted of cDNA or gDNA derived from T cells, B-cell-depleted T cells, or PBMCs. Subjects who had been exposed to COVID-19, were actively infected with it, or had recovered from it provided the deeply sampled blood TCRbeta repertoires that made up the dataset. The repertoires were made available in a free public database intended to serve as a resource for research on the immune response to SARS-CoV-2. The samples were drawn from the first 160 participants of the ongoing ImmuneRACE study and from 950 to 1,500 subjects provided by 6 global collaborators. Nearly every sample came with metadata listing a de-identified subject ID, COVID-19 status, age in years and sex. Where available, HLA class I and class II types were obtained from metadata supplied by the sample provider rather than from assay-based typing.

The collaborating institutions used their own protocols to collect whole blood in K2EDTA tubes. For TCRbeta analysis, collaborators shipped samples in one of three forms: frozen whole blood, isolated PBMCs, or DNA extracted from either of those sample types. Remarks on this clone: The specificity of this receptor is unknown. No base-level quality is on record; no much larger clone is a single base apart.

From a lookup of the germline V gene, CDR1 and CDR2 are MNHEY and SVGAGI. The cysteine opens and the phenylalanine closes a CDR3 of 15 amino acids. The only DNA kept is the CDR3, 45 bases in frame from the first base. Compared with germline, V lacks 6 bases and J lacks 7 bases; bases without a gene match: 9. TCRbeta CDR3 regions were amplified from genomic DNA using the immunoSEQ Assay, a bias-controlled multiplex PCR. Per the original workflow: Within the assay, amplification of reference gene primers was used to estimate how many nucleated cells each sample contained. Sequence reads were collapsed and filtered to measure the absolute abundance of every unique TCRbeta CDR3 rearrangement. For each sample, productive Simpson clonality was calculated by taking the square root of Simpson's diversity index across productive rearrangements. As stored in TCRdb, this immuneACCESS dataset retains in-frame rearrangements with V and J assigned. A fraction of the clones does not appear; measured against another copy, unresolved V genes explain less than half of the discrepancy, and the remainder lacks a known reason. Clone size and V and J calls were adopted from that table, with D and trimming inferred from the DNA. Present in this sample are some 120,000 clones, roughly 83% of which were seen just once. Around 2.3% of the sample lies in the top ten.

Overall results and qualifications from the work: The quantity of clinical and demographic metadata differed by source and by participant and was supplied without curation.

Recombination joined TRBV6-5 with TRBJ2-1; TRBD2 aligns with 10 central bases. This TCR was recovered from a man aged 25-45 years with acute or convalescent COVID-19. Sequencing used peripheral blood. The CDR3 protein: CASRAPSGSLNEQFF. The sequence in DNA is TGTGCCAGCAGGGCCCCTAGCGGGAGTCTTAATGAGCAGTTCTTC.